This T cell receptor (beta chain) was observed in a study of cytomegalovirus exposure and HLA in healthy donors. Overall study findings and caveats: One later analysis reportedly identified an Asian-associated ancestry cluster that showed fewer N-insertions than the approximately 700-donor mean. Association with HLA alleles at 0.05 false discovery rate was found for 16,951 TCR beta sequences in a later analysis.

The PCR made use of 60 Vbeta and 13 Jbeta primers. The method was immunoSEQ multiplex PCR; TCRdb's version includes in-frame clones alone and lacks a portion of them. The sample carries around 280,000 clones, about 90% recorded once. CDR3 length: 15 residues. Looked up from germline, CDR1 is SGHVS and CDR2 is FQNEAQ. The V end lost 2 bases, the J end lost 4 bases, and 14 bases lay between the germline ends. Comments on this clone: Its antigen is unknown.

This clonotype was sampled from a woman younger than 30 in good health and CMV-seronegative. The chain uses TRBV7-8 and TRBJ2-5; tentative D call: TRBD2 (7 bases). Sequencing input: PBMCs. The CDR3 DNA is TGTGCCAGCAGCTTAAATCGGGGGGCGGGAGAGACCCAGTACTTC. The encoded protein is CASSLNRGAGETQYF. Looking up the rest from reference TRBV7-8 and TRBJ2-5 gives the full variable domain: GAGVSQSPRYKVAKRGQDVALRCDPISGHVSLFWYQQALGQGPEFLTYFQNEAQLDKSGLPSDRFFAERPEGSVSTLKIQRTQQEDSAVYLCASSLNRGAGETQYFGPGTRLLVL.